These T cell receptor beta chains were read from a single sample in a study of cytomegalovirus exposure and HLA in healthy donors. Profiling relied on immunoSEQ multiplex PCR, and the TCRdb table lists in-frame clones only, not all of them. The profile shows about 85,000 clones, roughly three quarters of them singletons. The sample consisted of PBMCs. These receptors were collected from a woman between 50 and 59 years old in good health and CMV-seropositive. Each CDR3 is given without its conserved first and last residue. The D gene is left open where the match is weak.

CDR3 protein	J gene	V gene	D gene
ASSYSGGRARDEQF	TRBJ2-1	TRBV6-6	TRBD2
ASKDSSYEQY	TRBJ2-7	TRBV5-4	NA
ASSAHPTYSTDTQY	TRBJ2-3	TRBV9	NA
ASSIQNGYT	TRBJ1-2	TRBV19	NA
ASSEVRADYGYT	TRBJ1-2	TRBV2	NA
ASSERQIAGELF	TRBJ2-2	TRBV2	NA
ASRNRGLTNEKLF	TRBJ1-4	TRBV2	TRBD1
ASSLGGRAGNEQF	TRBJ2-1	TRBV11-2	TRBD2
ASSAAGGGGTEAF	TRBJ1-1	TRBV4-1	TRBD1
ASSERGRSTDTQY	TRBJ2-3	TRBV6-1	NA
ASSYSGQGPYEQY	TRBJ2-7	TRBV6-5	TRBD1
ASSGGQSQETQY	TRBJ2-5	TRBV5-1	TRBD1
ASSSPPGGGGIEQY	TRBJ2-7	TRBV6-6	TRBD2
ASSLKLVNTEAF	TRBJ1-1	TRBV28	NA
ASSKGEGYT	TRBJ1-2	TRBV27	NA
ASSLGQGVQPQH	TRBJ1-5	TRBV18	TRBD1
ASSPGSRGGGTEAF	TRBJ1-1	TRBV18	NA
ASSQGASLAGELF	TRBJ2-2	TRBV11-3	TRBD1
ASNMADLTDTQY	TRBJ2-3	TRBV2	NA
ASRESSGANVLT	TRBJ2-6	TRBV6-4	NA
ASSLGLAGRGGELF	TRBJ2-2	TRBV5-1	TRBD2
ASSATSGSADTQY	TRBJ2-3	TRBV7-2	TRBD2
ASSVEGGENQPQH	TRBJ1-5	TRBV9	NA
ASSLYSGGNTQY	TRBJ2-5	TRBV5-4	TRBD2
ASSQVRGGGLF	TRBJ2-1	TRBV4-1	TRBD2
ASSVGSGFDEKLF	TRBJ1-4	TRBV9	NA
ASSRDSPSEQY	TRBJ2-7	TRBV2	TRBD1
ASSSREALSAEQF	TRBJ2-1	TRBV5-1	NA
ASSQAYPGLAAQETQY	TRBJ2-5	TRBV4-1	TRBD2
ASSLRDRGRGGQPQH	TRBJ1-5	TRBV11-2	TRBD1
ASSSQGDTEAF	TRBJ1-1	TRBV11-1	TRBD1
SVGQGSQQPQH	TRBJ1-5	TRBV29-1	TRBD1
ASTGERATEAF	TRBJ1-1	TRBV2	NA
ASSQDRGVA	TRBJ1-2	TRBV6-6	TRBD1
ASSTGTGREQY	TRBJ2-5	TRBV5-1	TRBD1
ASSPWGDQPQH	TRBJ1-5	TRBV7-2	NA
ASSLSRAVDYNSPLH	TRBJ1-6	TRBV11-2	NA
ASKQGGRAPLH	TRBJ1-6	TRBV2	NA
ASSDRGLAKNIQY	TRBJ2-4	TRBV6-1	NA
ASSYSGRAPSYEQY	TRBJ2-7	TRBV6-5	NA
ASSSLSGGGGYEKLF	TRBJ1-4	TRBV5-6	TRBD1
ASSEAGNTEAF	TRBJ1-1	TRBV10-1	NA
ASGVDTLSLEGRPGELF	TRBJ2-2	TRBV12-5	NA
ASRVPGLAYNEQF	TRBJ2-1	TRBV2	TRBD2
ASRKDRGKTDTQY	TRBJ2-3	TRBV2	TRBD1
ASSKTSGLLTDTQY	TRBJ2-3	TRBV5-1	TRBD2